Sequencing of this T cell receptor (beta chain) was carried out in a study of T cell repertoires in cytomegalovirus infection. Study context: Indicated by public TCR beta signatures were CMV infection and matching HLA type. General observations from the study: Identification of carriers of CMV plus the relevant HLA was performed using cumulative public TCR beta family frequency. What dominated the ex vivo response were HLA-C-restricted CMV-specific TCR beta clonotypes.

Looked up from germline, CDR1 is DFQATT and CDR2 is SNEGSKA (reference sequence). Trimming pared 0 bases from V and 6 bases from J, leaving 12 bases between. The CDR3 runs 14 residues. This clonotype turned up a few times. Its cognate antigen is unknown. TCRdb fed the reads into MiXCR, producing one record per CDR3 protein. The table lists about 310,000 distinct CDR3 sequences, 8% to 10% of them singletons. The sample was PBMCs. The chain is built from TRBV20-1 and TRBJ2-1, with D uncertain. The TCR comes from a human donor in good health (CMV status not recorded). Some clones in this sample may be carry-over from other donors' samples. CDR3 in amino acids: CSARDYSIPNEQFF. The CDR3 nucleotides are TGCAGTGCTAGAGATTATAGCATACCCAATGAGCAGTTCTTC.